The rows below give T cell receptor beta chains drawn from one sample of a study of T cell responses to AZD1222 COVID-19 vaccine. TCRdb's table, derived via immunoSEQ multiplex PCR, lists solely in-frame clones and lacks some. This table has roughly 140,000 clones, under 95% appearing once. This material consisted of peripheral blood, taken on day 0 of AZD1222 vaccination. The receptors come from an adult in good health. Each CDR3 is given with its conserved first and last residue. A D gene is named only where the DNA matches it firmly. Clone size is not always given. Where it is, it says once, few, many or a class for expanded clones.

clone size: -; J gene: TRBJ1-6; V gene: TRBV28; D gene: TRBD1; CDR3 DNA: TGTGCCAGCACCCGGACAGGGGTAAATTCACCCCTCCACTTT; CDR3 protein: CASTRTGVNSPLHF
clone size: -; J gene: TRBJ1-2; V gene: TRBV30; D gene: -; CDR3 DNA: TGTGCCTGGAATCCAGGGAACTATGGCTACACCTTC; CDR3 protein: CAWNPGNYGYTF
clone size: once; J gene: TRBJ2-7; V gene: TRBV7-3; D gene: TRBD1; CDR3 DNA: TGTGCCAGCAGCTCCCACGGGACAGAGTTCTTC; CDR3 protein: CASSSHGTEFF
clone size: -; J gene: TRBJ1-5; V gene: TRBV5-6; D gene: -; CDR3 DNA: TGTGCCAGCAGCTTGTCTTGGGATAGCAATCAGCCCCAGCATTTT; CDR3 protein: CASSLSWDSNQPQHF
clone size: -; J gene: TRBJ2-1; V gene: TRBV2; D gene: TRBD1; CDR3 DNA: TGTGCCAGCAGTCGGGACAGGGGGATGAATGAGCAGTTCTTC; CDR3 protein: CASSRDRGMNEQFF
clone size: -; J gene: TRBJ2-1; V gene: TRBV5-5; D gene: -; CDR3 DNA: TGTGCCAGCAGCATTCAGGGTGGCTCCTACAATGAGCAGTTCTTC; CDR3 protein: CASSIQGGSYNEQFF
clone size: -; J gene: TRBJ1-2; V gene: TRBV29-1; D gene: -; CDR3 DNA: TGCAGCGTCAGAGAAGGACAGCTTGGGGGCTACACCTTC; CDR3 protein: CSVREGQLGGYTF
clone size: -; J gene: TRBJ1-1; V gene: TRBV10-3; D gene: -; CDR3 DNA: TGTGCCATCAGTGAGTCAGGAGCGAGGGCAGGGAAGCCTGAAGCTTTCTTT; CDR3 protein: CAISESGARAGKPEAFF
clone size: -; J gene: TRBJ1-5; V gene: TRBV19; D gene: -; CDR3 DNA: TGTGCCAGTAGTATACTAGGGGACGGTCAGCCCCAGCATTTT; CDR3 protein: CASSILGDGQPQHF
clone size: -; J gene: TRBJ1-1; V gene: TRBV30; D gene: TRBD1; CDR3 DNA: TGTGCCTGGATTCGGACAGGGGTAATGAACACTGAAGCTTTCTTT; CDR3 protein: CAWIRTGVMNTEAFF
clone size: once; J gene: TRBJ1-5; V gene: TRBV28; D gene: -; CDR3 DNA: TGTGCCAGCACCGGGACACACTATAGCAATCAGCCCCAGCATTTT; CDR3 protein: CASTGTHYSNQPQHF
clone size: once; J gene: TRBJ2-7; V gene: TRBV5-6; D gene: TRBD2; CDR3 DNA: TGTGCCAGCAGCGCCTACCGGGGGGGCCTAAGCGGGTACGAGCAGTACTTC; CDR3 protein: CASSAYRGGLSGYEQYF
clone size: -; J gene: TRBJ2-5; V gene: TRBV27; D gene: -; CDR3 DNA: TGTGCCAGCAGTTCTCAGGGAACCCAGTACTTC; CDR3 protein: CASSSQGTQYF
clone size: -; J gene: TRBJ2-3; V gene: TRBV27; D gene: -; CDR3 DNA: TGTGCCAGCAGTGGGACTCACGATTACACAGATACGCAGTATTTT; CDR3 protein: CASSGTHDYTDTQYF
clone size: -; J gene: TRBJ2-7; V gene: TRBV4-2; D gene: TRBD2; CDR3 DNA: TGTGCCAGCAGCCAATTGGCGGGAGGAGCCTACGAGCAGTACTTC; CDR3 protein: CASSQLAGGAYEQYF
clone size: once; J gene: TRBJ2-2; V gene: TRBV6-5; D gene: -; CDR3 DNA: TGTGCCAGTGGGAGTTACACCGGGGAGCTGTTTTTT; CDR3 protein: CASGSYTGELFF
clone size: once; J gene: TRBJ2-1; V gene: TRBV3-1/TRBV3-2; D gene: -; CDR3 DNA: TGTGCCAGCAGCCAAGCTCCTCCTAGCTTCTATGAGCAGTTCTTC; CDR3 protein: CASSQAPPSFYEQFF
clone size: -; J gene: TRBJ1-1; V gene: TRBV19; D gene: -; CDR3 DNA: TGTGCCAGTAGCCCCTCCGTGGGGTACGAAGCTTTCTTT; CDR3 protein: CASSPSVGYEAFF
clone size: -; J gene: TRBJ2-1; V gene: TRBV30; D gene: -; CDR3 DNA: TGTGCTACTAGGGGGGGGAGTGTTTCCTACAATGAGCAGTTCTTC; CDR3 protein: CATRGGSVSYNEQFF
clone size: -; J gene: TRBJ2-1; V gene: TRBV9; D gene: -; CDR3 DNA: TGTGCCAGCAGCTCTAGGGGGAGCTCCTACAATGAGCAGTTCTTC; CDR3 protein: CASSSRGSSYNEQFF
clone size: once; J gene: TRBJ1-2; V gene: TRBV14; D gene: -; CDR3 DNA: TGTGCCAGCAGCCAAGCAGGGAGCGGTCGCTATGGCTACACCTTC; CDR3 protein: CASSQAGSGRYGYTF
clone size: -; J gene: TRBJ2-2; V gene: TRBV7-3; D gene: -; CDR3 DNA: TGTGCCAGCAGCTTACGGGGGGCGCGGTGGGACACCGGGGAGCTGTTTTTT; CDR3 protein: CASSLRGARWDTGELFF
clone size: -; J gene: TRBJ1-2; V gene: TRBV28; D gene: TRBD1; CDR3 DNA: TGTGCCAGCAGTAGGACAGGGAGAGGCTACACCTTC; CDR3 protein: CASSRTGRGYTF
clone size: -; J gene: TRBJ1-2; V gene: TRBV23-1; D gene: -; CDR3 DNA: TGCGCCAGCAGTCTGGGGGGCTATGGCTACACCTTC; CDR3 protein: CASSLGGYGYTF
clone size: -; J gene: TRBJ1-1; V gene: TRBV4-2; D gene: -; CDR3 DNA: TGTGCCAGCAGCCAAGAGGTGGGCACTGAAGCTTTCTTT; CDR3 protein: CASSQEVGTEAFF
clone size: few; J gene: TRBJ2-2; V gene: TRBV18; D gene: TRBD2; CDR3 DNA: TGTGCCAGCTCACCACCCGTTCGCGGGAGGGCAGGCACCGGGGAGCTGTTTTTT; CDR3 protein: CASSPPVRGRAGTGELFF
clone size: -; J gene: TRBJ1-1; V gene: TRBV18; D gene: -; CDR3 DNA: TGTGCCAGCTCACCACGAGGTGGGCCTGGGACCGAAGCTTTCTTT; CDR3 protein: CASSPRGGPGTEAFF
clone size: -; J gene: TRBJ2-1; V gene: TRBV27; D gene: TRBD2; CDR3 DNA: TGTGCCAGCAGTTTGGCTAGCGGGAGGGCCTACAATGAGCAGTTCTTC; CDR3 protein: CASSLASGRAYNEQFF
clone size: -; J gene: TRBJ1-1; V gene: TRBV19; D gene: -; CDR3 DNA: TGTGCCAGTAGCGAGGGGGTGAACACTGAAGCTTTCTTT; CDR3 protein: CASSEGVNTEAFF
clone size: -; J gene: TRBJ1-2; V gene: TRBV27; D gene: TRBD1; CDR3 DNA: TGTGCCAGCAGTCCCCAACAGGGGTTAGGCTACACCTTC; CDR3 protein: CASSPQQGLGYTF
clone size: once; J gene: TRBJ1-1; V gene: TRBV15; D gene: -; CDR3 DNA: TGTGCCACCAGCTTCGGACAGAGTGGTGAAGCTTTCTTT; CDR3 protein: CATSFGQSGEAFF
clone size: -; J gene: TRBJ2-7; V gene: TRBV6-5; D gene: -; CDR3 DNA: TGTGCCAGCAGATTAGCTACCCCCTACGAGCAGTACTTC; CDR3 protein: CASRLATPYEQYF
clone size: -; J gene: TRBJ2-3; V gene: TRBV11-3; D gene: -; CDR3 DNA: TGTGCCAGCAGCTTAGGTTCGCGAGATACGCAGTATTTT; CDR3 protein: CASSLGSRDTQYF
clone size: -; J gene: TRBJ2-7; V gene: TRBV5-1; D gene: -; CDR3 DNA: TGCGCCAGCAGCTTGGGGGGAACGGACTCCTACGAGCAGTACTTC; CDR3 protein: CASSLGGTDSYEQYF
clone size: -; J gene: TRBJ1-5; V gene: TRBV28; D gene: -; CDR3 DNA: TGTGCCAGCAGCCACAAAAAGGGGCCCTTCGATCCCCAGCATTTT; CDR3 protein: CASSHKKGPFDPQHF
clone size: -; J gene: TRBJ2-3; V gene: TRBV6-5; D gene: TRBD1; CDR3 DNA: TGTGCCAGCAACCCCCGGGACAGAGGCACAGATACGCAGTATTTT; CDR3 protein: CASNPRDRGTDTQYF
clone size: -; J gene: TRBJ1-2; V gene: TRBV30; D gene: -; CDR3 DNA: TGTGCCTGGAGTCGCAGTAGAGGAGGGAATGGCTACACCTTC; CDR3 protein: CAWSRSRGGNGYTF
clone size: few; J gene: TRBJ2-2; V gene: TRBV5-6; D gene: -; CDR3 DNA: TGTGCCAGCAGCTTTAAGGACATCTGGAACACCGGGGAGCTGTTTTTT; CDR3 protein: CASSFKDIWNTGELFF
clone size: -; J gene: TRBJ1-2; V gene: TRBV3-1/TRBV3-2; D gene: -; CDR3 DNA: TGTGCCAGCAGCCAATCCCGACAAGGCTACACCTTC; CDR3 protein: CASSQSRQGYTF
clone size: -; J gene: TRBJ2-1; V gene: TRBV7-9; D gene: TRBD2; CDR3 DNA: TGTGCCAGCAGCCCCCGGACTAGCGGGATATTCTACAATGAGCAGTTCTTC; CDR3 protein: CASSPRTSGIFYNEQFF
clone size: -; J gene: TRBJ2-2; V gene: TRBV13; D gene: -; CDR3 DNA: TGTGCCAGCAGCTTAAGCAGTACCGGGGAGCTGTTTTTT; CDR3 protein: CASSLSSTGELFF
clone size: -; J gene: TRBJ1-3; V gene: TRBV30; D gene: -; CDR3 DNA: TGTGCCCACCATCGGAGGACCGACTCTGGAAACACCATATATTTT; CDR3 protein: CAHHRRTDSGNTIYF
clone size: -; J gene: TRBJ1-1; V gene: TRBV11-3; D gene: -; CDR3 DNA: TGTGCCAGCAGCTTGAGGAACACTGAAGCTTTCTTT; CDR3 protein: CASSLRNTEAFF
clone size: -; J gene: TRBJ2-3; V gene: TRBV27; D gene: -; CDR3 DNA: TGTGCCAGCAGTTTATCGTGGGGGAGAGCAGATACGCAGTATTTT; CDR3 protein: CASSLSWGRADTQYF
clone size: -; J gene: TRBJ1-2; V gene: TRBV19; D gene: TRBD1; CDR3 DNA: TGTGCCAGTAGTATGCAGGGGGCGCCTGGCTACACCTTC; CDR3 protein: CASSMQGAPGYTF
clone size: -; J gene: TRBJ1-2; V gene: TRBV7-9; D gene: -; CDR3 DNA: TGTGCCAGCAGCTTAGGGGATTTAAACTATGGCTACACCTTC; CDR3 protein: CASSLGDLNYGYTF
clone size: -; J gene: TRBJ1-5; V gene: TRBV4-1; D gene: TRBD1; CDR3 DNA: TGCGCCAGCAGCCAACCCTTCAAGACAGGGGGAGAAGACAATCAGCCCCAGCATTTT; CDR3 protein: CASSQPFKTGGEDNQPQHF
clone size: -; J gene: TRBJ1-1; V gene: TRBV3-1/TRBV3-2; D gene: TRBD1; CDR3 DNA: TGTGCCAGCAGCCAAGTTAGTCCCGGGGACAGTGAAGCTTTCTTT; CDR3 protein: CASSQVSPGDSEAFF
clone size: -; J gene: TRBJ2-6; V gene: TRBV19; D gene: TRBD1; CDR3 DNA: TGTGCCAGTAGTCCGGGACAGGGAACAGGGGCCAACGTCCTGACTTTC; CDR3 protein: CASSPGQGTGANVLTF
clone size: -; J gene: TRBJ2-3; V gene: TRBV7-7; D gene: -; CDR3 DNA: TGTGCTAGCAGCTTAAGGCAGGGACCCACAGATACGCAGTATTTT; CDR3 protein: CASSLRQGPTDTQYF
clone size: -; J gene: TRBJ2-1; V gene: TRBV3-1/TRBV3-2; D gene: TRBD2; CDR3 DNA: TGTGCCAGCAGCCAAGATTGGGATAGCGGGAGCGATGAGCAGTTCTTC; CDR3 protein: CASSQDWDSGSDEQFF
clone size: -; J gene: TRBJ1-2; V gene: TRBV10-1; D gene: -; CDR3 DNA: TGCGCCAGCAGTGACCGAACGGAGCATGGCTACACCTTC; CDR3 protein: CASSDRTEHGYTF
clone size: -; J gene: TRBJ2-7; V gene: TRBV28; D gene: -; CDR3 DNA: TGTGCCAGCAGTTTCCGTGGCGAGAGCTCCTACGAGCAGTACTTC; CDR3 protein: CASSFRGESSYEQYF
clone size: -; J gene: TRBJ2-3; V gene: TRBV4-1; D gene: TRBD2; CDR3 DNA: TGCGCCAGCAGCTTGATACTAGCGGGAGCGGCAGATACGCAGTATTTT; CDR3 protein: CASSLILAGAADTQYF
clone size: -; J gene: TRBJ1-1; V gene: TRBV19; D gene: -; CDR3 DNA: TGTGCCAGTAGTATTGGGCCACAGAACACTGAAGCTTTCTTT; CDR3 protein: CASSIGPQNTEAFF
clone size: once; J gene: TRBJ2-5; V gene: TRBV15; D gene: -; CDR3 DNA: TGTGCCACCAGCAGTCGCAGGGGCGTAGAGACCCAGTACTTC; CDR3 protein: CATSSRRGVETQYF
clone size: once; J gene: TRBJ1-2; V gene: TRBV10-2; D gene: TRBD1; CDR3 DNA: TGCGCCAGCAGTTACAGGGGGCTCTATGGCTACACCTTC; CDR3 protein: CASSYRGLYGYTF
clone size: -; J gene: TRBJ1-1; V gene: TRBV4-1; D gene: -; CDR3 DNA: TGCGCCAGCAGCCAATGGACAGAGAACACTGAAGCTTTCTTT; CDR3 protein: CASSQWTENTEAFF
clone size: -; J gene: TRBJ2-6; V gene: TRBV6-1; D gene: -; CDR3 DNA: TGTGCCAGCAGTGAGGGTTGGGGGGCCAACGTCCTGACTTTC; CDR3 protein: CASSEGWGANVLTF
clone size: -; J gene: TRBJ2-2; V gene: TRBV12-5; D gene: -; CDR3 DNA: TGTGCTAGTGGTTTGGAGGGGGAATTCACCGGGGAGCTGTTTTTT; CDR3 protein: CASGLEGEFTGELFF